This TCR beta chain was identified in a study of metastatic and nonmetastatic thyroid tumors. The wider study: Repertoires of blood and of tissue (tumor or nodule) from malignant and benign thyroid patients were compared.

How the authors handled the data: A papillary thyroid cancer distant-metastasis classifier was built from CDR3 differences across clinicopathological groups. TCRdb re-processed the PCR reads through MiXCR. TCRdb's processing, not the authors', yielded these V and J calls. The profile shows approximately 17,000 clones, 27% of them singletons. This CDR3 contains 16 residues. V was pared by 4 bases and J by 4 bases, with 7 bases of the junction left unmatched. Per the germline V gene, CDR1 is SGHRS and CDR2 is YFSETQ. Each patient came to thyroid surgery without any prior treatment (of any kind). This clone occurred a few times. Its antigen is undetermined. Study-wide findings and caveats: Patients with malignant thyroid tumors reportedly had significantly higher TCR beta diversity than those with benign nodules, in blood and tumor.

The V gene is TRBV5-1, the J gene TRBJ2-3; 12 bases align to TRBD2. The source material was adjacent normal tissue. This receptor was identified in a female donor with papillary thyroid cancer or a benign thyroid nodule (not recorded which). Some clones in this sample may be carry-over from other donors' samples. The CDR3 region has the DNA TGCGCCAGCAGCACCCGACTAGCGGGAGTCGCAGATACGCAGTATTTT. As protein: CASSTRLAGVADTQYF. Supplemented by reference TRBV5-1 and TRBJ2-3, the full variable domain reads KAGVTQTPRYLIKTRGQQVTLSCSPISGHRSVSWYQQTPGQGLQFLFEYFSETQRNKGNFPGRFSGRQFSNSRSEMNVSTLELGDSALYLCASSTRLAGVADTQYFGPGTRLTVL.